What follows are 27 T cell receptor beta chains derived from one specimen sequenced in a study of T cells in Graves' hyperthyroidism and ophthalmopathy. Amplification targeted TCR beta CDR3 regions from RNA transcripts. An initial round of RT-PCR targeting the TCR CDR3 relied on the HTBI primer set. TCRdb re-called the multiplex PCR reads with MiXCR, one entry per CDR3 protein. The data hold about 770,000 distinct CDR3 sequences, with about 19% observed a single time. What was sequenced was blood. These receptors were taken from a woman aged 45-59 years with Graves' hyperthyroidism that later progressed to Graves' ophthalmopathy.

The sample holds a few counts of this clonotype. V and J are TRBV11-2 and TRBJ1-5; D call uncertain. The germline V gene has CDR1 SGHAT and CDR2 FQNNGV. The V gene lost 3 bases and the J gene lost 4 bases, with 13 bases spanning the gap. This CDR3 contains 15 residues. The CDR3 DNA follows: TGTGCCAGCAGCTTGGTCGGACTCGGTAATCAGCCCCAGCATTTT. Translation: CASSLVGLGNQPQHF.

This clonotype was seen at least ten times. The chain uses TRBV2 and TRBJ1-1; D remains ambiguous. The CDR3 extends over 13 amino acids. CDR1 is SNHLY, CDR2 FYNNEI, per germline. With 5 bases removed from V and 2 bases from J, the gap between germline ends came to 9 bases. The CDR3 loop reads CASSKDVNTEAFF. The CDR3 DNA is TGTGCCAGCAGTAAGGATGTTAACACTGAAGCTTTCTTT.

This clonotype was detected only once. The chain combines TRBV7-9 with TRBJ1-6; D is unclear. The CDR3 length is 12 residues. Trimming shortened V by 2 bases and J by 9 bases, and 5 bases separated the two germline ends. Germline CDR1 is SEHNR and CDR2 is FQNEAQ (reference sequence). The CDR3 nucleotides read TGTGCCAGCAGCTTACCGAGTTCACCCCTCCACTTT. Translation gives CASSLPSSPLHF. Supplemented by reference TRBV7-9 and TRBJ1-6, the full variable domain reads DTGVSQNPRHKITKRGQNVTFRCDPISEHNRLYWYRQTLGQGPEFLTYFQNEAQLEKSRLLSDRFSAERPKGSFSTLEIQRTEQGDSAMYLCASSLPSSPLHFGNGTRLTVT.

The rearrangement uses TRBV12-3 or TRBV12-4 and TRBJ2-7; D is undetermined. The V end lost 11 bases, the J end lost 4 bases, and 18 bases lay between the germline ends. This CDR3 is 13 amino acids long. DNA for the CDR3: TGTGCCGGCACCCCTGTTGGGATGTACGAGCAGTACTTC. It codes for CAGTPVGMYEQYF.

The V gene is TRBV6-1, the J gene TRBJ1-1; the D is unclear. With 2 bases removed from V and 0 bases from J, the gap between germline ends came to 7 bases. The length of the CDR3 is 14 residues. CDR1 is MNHNS, CDR2 SASEGT, per germline. This CDR3 is CASSEPEMNTEAFF. Here the CDR3 DNA reads TGTGCCAGCAGTGAACCCGAGATGAACACTGAAGCTTTCTTT.

This clonotype was counted a few times. CDR3 loop: CASSMGMDSPLHF. The CDR3 DNA sequence: TGTGCCAGTAGTATGGGTATGGATTCACCCCTCCACTTT. The chain employs TRBV19 and TRBJ1-6; D unclear. Germline V gene lookup returns CDR1 LNHDA and CDR2 SQIVND (reference sequence). CDR3 size: 13 residues. V dropped 3 bases and J dropped 8 bases, with 8 bases sitting between them.

This clonotype was counted at least ten times. The CDR3 sequence is CASSYWGRGSTDTQYF. CDR3 DNA sequence: TGTGCCAGCAGTTATTGGGGCAGGGGTTCCACAGATACGCAGTATTTT. This chain links TRBV6-5 with TRBJ2-3, with a tentative D call TRBD1 (6 bases). V lost 3 bases and J 2 bases, leaving 15 bases between the germline ends. Germline V lookup: CDR1 MNHEY, CDR2 SVGAGI. The CDR3 sequence is 16 residues long.

With respect to this clonotype: This could be a read error, since a much larger clone is one nucleotide away. J is TRBJ1-1 and V is TRBV5-1; TRBD1 matches 10 bases. Germline V lookup: CDR1 SGHRS, CDR2 YFSETQ. The V and J ends lost 3 bases and 7 bases, in that order; junction bases with no gene match: 15. The CDR3 has 17 residues. CDR3 protein: CASSSVPGQGNVGEAFF. DNA for the CDR3: TGCGCCAGCAGCTCGGTCCCGGGACAGGGGAATGTGGGTGAAGCTTTCTTT.

This clonotype was seen at least ten times. This sequence joins TRBV6-1 and TRBJ1-1; D gene unclear. CDR1 and CDR2 from the germline V gene are MNHNS and SASEGT. The CDR3 sequence is 15 residues long. Trimming shortened V by 2 bases and J by 1 base, and 11 bases separated the two germline ends. CDR3: CASSERSRKNTEAFF. The CDR3 nucleotides are TGTGCCAGCAGTGAAAGGTCCAGAAAGAACACTGAAGCTTTCTTT.

The V call is TRBV6-6, the J call TRBJ2-1; D is undetermined. Germline V lookup: CDR1 MNHNY, CDR2 SVGAGI (reference sequence). Trimming shortened V by 0 bases and J by 0 bases, and 9 bases separated the two germline ends. The CDR3 loop spans 16 amino acids. CDR3 in DNA: TGTGCCAGCAGTTACTCGAGGCTGAGCTCCTACAATGAGCAGTTCTTC. Protein: CASSYSRLSSYNEQFF.

J is TRBJ1-1 and V is TRBV19; no definite D call. Trimming pared 0 bases from V and 2 bases from J, leaving 13 bases between. This CDR3 is built from 16 residues. Germline assignment: CDR1 LNHDA and CDR2 SQIVND (reference sequence). CDR3 region: CASSIDLAGVNTEAFF. In DNA form, the CDR3 reads TGTGCCAGTAGTATAGATCTCGCCGGTGTCAACACTGAAGCTTTCTTT.

The rearrangement links TRBV7-8 to TRBJ1-5, with 7 bases that match TRBD1. Looked up from germline, CDR1 is SGHVS and CDR2 is FQNEAQ. This CDR3 contains 15 residues. The trim removed 5 bases at V and 2 bases at J, leaving 6 bases unmatched. Here the CDR3 reads CASSPGGTGNQPQHF. The CDR3 bases are TGTGCCAGCAGCCCCGGCGGGACAGGCAATCAGCCCCAGCATTTT.

Ten or more counts support this clonotype. The gene calls are TRBV27 and TRBJ1-5; no clear D gene. Germline assignment: CDR1 MNHEY and CDR2 SMNVEV (reference sequence). The CDR3 extends over 14 amino acids. Deletions cut 2 bases from V and 1 base from J, with 6 bases between. The CDR3 loop is CASSLGVSNQPQHF. The CDR3, as DNA: TGTGCCAGCAGTTTAGGCGTCAGCAATCAGCCCCAGCATTTT.

This clonotype has ten or more counts. The rearrangement joins TRBV6-6 to TRBJ1-1; D uncertain. The germline gives CDR1 MNHNY, CDR2 SVGAGI (reference sequence). Trimming pared 4 bases from V and 2 bases from J, leaving 11 bases between. The CDR3 extends over 14 amino acids. The CDR3 is CASSSSTRNTEAFF. As DNA, the CDR3 is TGTGCCAGCAGTTCCTCGACACGAAACACTGAAGCTTTCTTT.

The chain is built from TRBV19 and TRBJ2-7; the D is unclear. V was clipped by 1 base and J by 3 bases, with 7 bases between them. Germline V gives CDR1 LNHDA, CDR2 SQIVND (reference sequence). The CDR3 covers 13 residues. CDR3 region: CASSIGVGYEQYF. CDR3 DNA sequence: TGTGCCAGTAGTATAGGTGTCGGCTACGAGCAGTACTTC.

This clonotype appeared many times. The V and J genes are TRBV11-1 and TRBJ1-6, with unresolved D. Trimming pared 6 bases from V and 7 bases from J, leaving 16 bases between. Germline CDR1 is SGHAT and CDR2 is FQDESV (reference sequence). The CDR3 has 15 residues. This CDR3 is CASSERRIVNSPLHF. Here the CDR3 DNA reads TGTGCCAGCAGTGAACGCCGCATAGTGAATTCACCCCTCCACTTT.

This clonotype was found many times. The V and J genes are TRBV12-3 or TRBV12-4 and TRBJ1-6; TRBD1 aligns across 8 bases. J was trimmed by 6 bases and V by 6 bases; bases with no gene match: 7. The CDR3 loop spans 15 amino acids. The CDR3 bases are TGTGCCAGCAGGGCGACAGGGGTCGCTAATTCACCCCTCCACTTT. This gives the protein CASRATGVANSPLHF.

This chain joins TRBV5-1 and TRBJ2-7; tentatively, D is TRBD1 or TRBD2 (5 bases each). The ends were cut back, 1 base at V and 5 bases at J, with 13 bases in the middle. Germline CDR1 SGHRS, CDR2 YFSETQ. This CDR3 comprises 14 residues. Here the CDR3 reads CASSLYEGSDEQYF. CDR3 DNA sequence: TGCGCCAGCAGCTTGTATGAGGGGTCCGACGAGCAGTACTTC.

This chain connects TRBV9 to TRBJ2-3; no clear D. There are 16 residues in the CDR3. Looked up from germline, CDR1 is SGDLS and CDR2 is YYNGEE. Deletions cut 0 bases from V and 1 base from J, with 12 bases between. The CDR3 region is CASSVEQWSGTDTQYF. CDR3 coding DNA: TGTGCCAGCAGCGTAGAACAGTGGTCTGGCACAGATACGCAGTATTTT.

This clonotype was detected a few times. J is TRBJ1-1 and V is TRBV10-3; D gene unclear. Germline-derived CDR1 and CDR2 are ENHRY and SYGVKD. V was clipped by 0 bases and J by 5 bases, with 7 bases between them. The CDR3 has 13 residues. DNA for the CDR3: TGTGCCATCAGTGAGTCAGGGAGAACTGAAGCTTTCTTT. Its translation is CAISESGRTEAFF.

This clonotype was seen more than once but under ten times. V usage is TRBV5-1 and J usage is TRBJ2-3; 13 positions match TRBD2. Germline-derived CDR1 and CDR2 are SGHRS and YFSETQ. This CDR3 region has 16 residues. Trimming removed 4 bases from V and 3 bases from J; junction bases left unmatched: 5. The CDR3 DNA reads as TGCGCCAGCAGCGGCAGGACTAGCGGGGGTACAGATACGCAGTATTTT. Its protein is CASSGRTSGGTDTQYF.

Ten or more counts support this clonotype. The V call is TRBV12-3 or TRBV12-4, the J call TRBJ1-1; TRBD1 aligns across 11 bases. The CDR3 is 14 residues long. The V gene end was trimmed by 8 bases and the J gene end by 5 bases; junction bases not matched to a gene: 7. CDR3 protein: CASFSGTGGTEAFF. CDR3 bases: TGTGCCAGCTTTTCCGGGACAGGGGGGACTGAAGCTTTCTTT.

This rearrangement joins TRBV28 to TRBJ2-3; the D gene is possibly TRBD2 (5 bases). V lost 9 bases, J lost 4 bases, and 23 bases lay in between. CDR1 and CDR2 (germline): MDHEN, SYDVKM. The CDR3 runs to 16 residues. CDR3 sequence reads: CASSPRAGTVADTQYF. The CDR3 DNA sequence: TGTGCCAGTAGTCCGCGGGCCGGCACAGTCGCAGATACGCAGTATTTT.

This clonotype was picked up many times. This chain uses TRBV12-3 or TRBV12-4 with TRBJ1-5, with 10 bases identical to TRBD1. CDR3 length: 14 residues. V lost 7 bases and J lost 7; bases outside the gene matches: 7. The CDR3 sequence is CASTGTGEGQPQHF. CDR3 coding DNA: TGTGCCAGCACCGGGACAGGGGAGGGGCAGCCCCAGCATTTT.

J is TRBJ2-6 and V is TRBV24-1, with D perhaps TRBD2 (6 bases). Germline lookup yields CDR1 KGHDR and CDR2 SFDVKD. V was cut by 9 bases and J by 2 bases, with 19 bases left in between. The CDR3 sequence is 17 residues long. The CDR3 sequence: CATGRDVGGAGANVLTF. Here the CDR3 DNA reads TGTGCCACCGGCAGGGACGTCGGAGGGGCTGGGGCCAACGTCCTGACTTTC.

This clonotype was detected once. The V gene is TRBV10-2, the J gene TRBJ2-1; weak D call: TRBD2 (7 bases). Germline loops: CDR1 WSHSY, CDR2 SAAADI. This CDR3 is built from 11 residues. Trimming took off 4 bases at V and 13 bases at J, with 11 bases between the two ends. The CDR3 region is CASSVSGGQFF. In DNA, the CDR3 is TGCGCCAGCAGTGTTTCGGGGGGCCAGTTCTTC.

This clonotype was detected only a few times. CDR3 sequence: CASSVVVGASIGNEQFF. CDR3 DNA: TGTGCCAGCAGCGTAGTCGTTGGGGCAAGCATTGGTAATGAGCAGTTCTTC. The chain recombines TRBV9 with TRBJ2-1; D possibly corresponds to TRBD1 (5 bases). Per germline, CDR1 SGDLS and CDR2 YYNGEE. V was shortened by 0 bases and J by 7 bases, with 20 bases between the two germline ends. The CDR3 spans 17 residues.